A single sample is the source of the 23 T cell receptor beta chains below, sequenced in a study of blood T cell repertoires in COVID-19. Using immunoSEQ multiplex PCR, the repertoire was profiled, and TCRdb retains in-frame clones only, with some absent. Among roughly 42,000 clones, around 90% were seen once, and the ten largest hold about 2.6%. The material sequenced was peripheral blood. Receptors originate from a man aged 50-60 years with active COVID-19.

This clone was recorded once. The chain recombines TRBV24-1 with TRBJ2-5, with TRBD1 identical over 8 bases. Losses at the gene ends were 3 bases for V and 4 bases for J; bases not matched to a gene: 9. The CDR3 consists of 16 residues. Germline loops: CDR1 KGHDR, CDR2 SFDVKD. The CDR3 DNA reads TGTGCCACCAGTGATCGCTATTCAGGGGGCCGAGAGACCCAGTACTTC. Its translation is CATSDRYSGGRETQYF.

V gene TRBV7-2 combines with J gene TRBJ2-2; D perhaps matches TRBD1 (6 bases). Germline CDR1 and CDR2: SGHTA and FQGNSA. CDR3 size: 13 residues. V lost 3 bases and J 6 bases, leaving 8 bases between the germline ends. The CDR3 region is CASSLTGPGELFF. The CDR3, as DNA: TGTGCCAGCAGCTTGACAGGTCCCGGGGAGCTGTTTTTT.

The chain couples TRBV7-2 to TRBJ1-5; D uncertain. The germline gives CDR1 SGHTA, CDR2 FQGNSA. The CDR3 has 17 amino acids. The V end was cut by 5 bases, the J end by 3 bases, with 20 bases between. As DNA, the CDR3 is TGTGCCAGCAGCCCTAGCGGGTACCCTGGGAACAATCAGCCCCAGCATTTT. Translating gives CASSPSGYPGNNQPQHF.

This chain joins TRBV5-1 and TRBJ1-4; D not certain. Germline V gene data show CDR1 as SGHRS and CDR2 as YFSETQ. This CDR3 spans 13 amino acids. The V and J ends lost 0 bases and 5 bases respectively, with 5 bases between them. The DNA for the CDR3 is TGCGCCAGCAGCTTGGGGCAGAATGAAAAACTGTTTTTT. Translating it yields CASSLGQNEKLFF.

The genes are TRBV14 and TRBJ2-5; TRBD1 agrees at 9 bases. Germline CDR1 SGHDN, CDR2 FVKESK. J lost 4 bases, V lost 4 bases, and 10 bases had no gene match. This CDR3 has 16 residues. The CDR3 nucleotides read TGTGCCAGCAGCCCATGGGGACAGGGTTCGTCAGAGACCCAGTACTTC. Its translation: CASSPWGQGSSETQYF.

The rearrangement uses TRBV2 and TRBJ2-7; 10 positions match TRBD1. Germline V gene lookup returns CDR1 SNHLY and CDR2 FYNNEI. With 3 bases clipped from V and 3 bases from J, the junction kept 5 bases outside the gene matches. CDR3 length equals 15 residues. The CDR3 protein is CASSDLGQGNYEQYF. The CDR3 region has the DNA TGTGCCAGCAGTGATCTGGGACAGGGGAACTACGAGCAGTACTTC.

The chain links TRBV4-1 to TRBJ2-1; 12 bases agree with TRBD2. From germline, CDR1 is MGHRA and CDR2 YSYEKL. Trimming cost V 0 bases and J 7 bases; bases outside gene matches: 13. The CDR3 has 19 residues. CDR3 sequence reads: CASSQDSPSGGGDKNEQFF. CDR3 nucleotides: TGCGCCAGCAGCCAAGATTCTCCTAGCGGGGGGGGAGACAAGAATGAGCAGTTCTTC.

This CDR3 is CASSSAWTGAGEKLFF. CDR3 nucleotides: TGTGCCAGCAGTTCCGCCTGGACAGGGGCAGGTGAAAAACTGTTTTTT. The V and J genes are TRBV6-2 or TRBV6-3 and TRBJ1-4; 9 nucleotides agree with TRBD1. The trim removed 4 bases at V and 7 bases at J, leaving 10 bases unmatched. The germline gives CDR1 MNHEY, CDR2 SVGEGT. The CDR3 is 16 amino acids.

This chain links TRBV28 with TRBJ2-7; D is uncertain. The CDR3 is 13 residues long. Per the germline V gene, CDR1 is MDHEN and CDR2 is SYDVKM. Trimming removed 3 bases at V and 3 bases at J, with 9 bases between. The CDR3 coding sequence is TGTGCCAGCAGTTTCGGTGGTGTCTACGAGCAGTACTTC. This sequence encodes CASSFGGVYEQYF.

This chain uses TRBV5-1 with TRBJ1-6; tentative D call: TRBD1 (6 bases). Trimming removed 0 bases from V and 9 bases from J, with 16 bases in between. This CDR3 is built from 16 residues. Germline CDR1 SGHRS, CDR2 YFSETQ. The CDR3 here is CASSLAPDSPRSPLHF. The DNA for the CDR3 is TGCGCCAGCAGCTTGGCCCCGGACAGTCCCCGTTCACCCCTCCACTTT.

This clone was seen more than once but under ten times. This chain links TRBV18 with TRBJ1-6; D might be TRBD1 (6 bases). Trimming left V 5 bases short and J 7 bases short, with 15 bases between. Germline lookup yields CDR1 KGHSH and CDR2 LQKENI. There are 15 residues in the CDR3. This CDR3 is CASSNRDGTNSPLHF. In DNA form, the CDR3 reads TGTGCCAGCTCAAACAGGGACGGTACGAATTCACCCCTCCACTTT. Looking up the rest from reference TRBV18 and TRBJ1-6 gives the full variable domain: NAGVMQNPRHLVRRRGQEARLRCSPMKGHSHVYWYRQLPEEGLKFMVYLQKENIIDESGMPKERFSAEFPKEGPSILRIQQVVRGDSAAYFCASSNRDGTNSPLHFGNGTRLTVT.

This clone was seen a single time. The J gene is TRBJ1-6, the V gene TRBV6-6; 7 nucleotides match TRBD1. This CDR3 contains 15 residues. Germline CDR1 and CDR2: MNHNY and SVGAGI (reference sequence). With V trimmed by 0 bases and J by 9 bases, 5 bases remained unmatched. The chain's CDR3 is CASSYSQGLGSPLHF. The CDR3 DNA reads TGTGCCAGCAGTTACTCACAGGGGCTTGGTTCACCCCTCCACTTT.

The chain couples TRBV19 to TRBJ2-3; 13 bases match TRBD2. The CDR3 is made up of 15 amino acids. V gave up 6 bases and J gave up 7 bases; unmatched junction bases: 7. Germline CDR1 and CDR2: LNHDA and SQIVND (reference sequence). CDR3 bases: TGTGCCAGTAGCCCGACTAGCGGGGGGCGAAATACGCAGTATTTT. This translates into CASSPTSGGRNTQYF.

V is TRBV24-1 and J is TRBJ1-2; TRBD1 aligns across 9 bases. Germline lookup yields CDR1 KGHDR and CDR2 SFDVKD. The CDR3 extends over 12 amino acids. J lost 4 bases, V lost 9 bases, and 2 bases had no gene match. This chain's CDR3 is CATGDRVYGYTF. CDR3 bases: TGTGCCACCGGGGACAGGGTCTATGGCTACACCTTC.

The chain has TRBV27 and TRBJ1-6; 7 nucleotides match TRBD1. Germline-derived CDR1 and CDR2 are MNHEY and SMNVEV (reference sequence). This CDR3 is built from 16 residues. Trimming at V came to 2 bases and at J to 3 bases, leaving 4 bases not matched to a gene. DNA for the CDR3: TGTGCCAGCAGTTTAATCCCAGGGGGCTATAATTCACCCCTCCACTTT. As protein: CASSLIPGGYNSPLHF.

The DNA for the CDR3 is TGTGCCAGCAGCGTAGTGGGCGGGGGCAGTGAGCAGTTCTTC. Its translation: CASSVVGGGSEQFF. The gene calls are TRBV9 and TRBJ2-1; D might be TRBD2 (7 bases). Trimming removed 0 bases from V and 9 bases from J, with 13 bases in between. CDR1 is SGDLS, CDR2 YYNGEE, per germline. The CDR3 spans 14 residues.

This clone was seen only once. V gene TRBV12-3 or TRBV12-4 combines with J gene TRBJ2-7; D gene uncertain. The V gene lost 6 bases and the J gene lost 3 bases, with 6 bases spanning the gap. The CDR3 spans 11 residues. The CDR3 sequence: CASSKFYEQYF. CDR3 nucleotides: TGTGCCAGCAGCAAATTCTACGAGCAGTACTTC.

V is TRBV10-2 and J is TRBJ2-1; 12 bases fit TRBD2. Germline V CDR1 and CDR2: WSHSY, SAAADI. V was clipped by 2 bases and J by 0 bases; unmatched bases: 8. The CDR3 has 19 amino acids. The CDR3 nucleotides read TGCGCCAGCAGTGAGACTAGCGGGGGGTCCGTTAGCTCCTACAATGAGCAGTTCTTC. It yields the protein CASSETSGGSVSSYNEQFF.

This chain joins TRBV6-5 and TRBJ1-1, with D possibly being TRBD1 (5 bases). CDR1 is MNHEY and CDR2 is SVGAGI in the germline V gene. Trimming pared 2 bases from V and 4 bases from J, leaving 8 bases between. This CDR3 has 13 amino acids. This CDR3 is CASSYLGGTEAFF. The CDR3 DNA reads as TGTGCCAGCAGTTACCTGGGGGGCACTGAAGCTTTCTTT.

This clone was seen just once. This rearrangement joins TRBV18 to TRBJ1-1; 7 nucleotides line up with TRBD1. V trimming: 4 bases; J trimming: 3 bases; junction bases outside the gene matches: 5. From germline, CDR1 is KGHSH and CDR2 LQKENI. The CDR3 is made up of 14 amino acids. The CDR3 region has the DNA TGTGCCAGCTCACAGGGGGCAGGGCACACTGAAGCTTTCTTT. Amino acids: CASSQGAGHTEAFF. Complete variable domain (other parts from reference TRBV18 and TRBJ1-1): NAGVMQNPRHLVRRRGQEARLRCSPMKGHSHVYWYRQLPEEGLKFMVYLQKENIIDESGMPKERFSAEFPKEGPSILRIQQVVRGDSAAYFCASSQGAGHTEAFFGQGTRLTVV.

The V gene is TRBV7-6, the J gene TRBJ2-7, with D maybe TRBD2 (5 bases). The CDR3 contains 13 residues. The germline V and J ends were trimmed by 5 bases and 5 bases, with 13 bases remaining between them. Per germline, CDR1 SGHVS and CDR2 FNYEAQ. CDR3 sequence (DNA): TGTGCCAGCAGCCCAATTGGAGCGGACGAGCAGTACTTC. Protein sequence: CASSPIGADEQYF.

CDR3 residues: CASSVGTGDDQPQHF. The CDR3 coding sequence is TGTGCCAGCAGCGTAGGGACAGGGGATGATCAGCCCCAGCATTTT. The chain links TRBV9 to TRBJ1-5; 9 bases are a match to TRBD1. Germline V gene lookup returns CDR1 SGDLS and CDR2 YYNGEE. This CDR3 comprises 15 residues. The ends lost 0 bases at V and 5 bases at J; junction bases unmatched: 3.

The chain couples TRBV7-9 to TRBJ2-3; D is unresolved. The CDR3 sequence is 11 residues long. V lost 3 bases and J 8 bases, leaving 6 bases between the germline ends. Germline V gene lookup returns CDR1 SEHNR and CDR2 FQNEAQ (reference sequence). CDR3 nucleotides: TGTGCCAGCAGCTTTTACGGTACGCAGTATTTT. This translates into CASSFYGTQYF.